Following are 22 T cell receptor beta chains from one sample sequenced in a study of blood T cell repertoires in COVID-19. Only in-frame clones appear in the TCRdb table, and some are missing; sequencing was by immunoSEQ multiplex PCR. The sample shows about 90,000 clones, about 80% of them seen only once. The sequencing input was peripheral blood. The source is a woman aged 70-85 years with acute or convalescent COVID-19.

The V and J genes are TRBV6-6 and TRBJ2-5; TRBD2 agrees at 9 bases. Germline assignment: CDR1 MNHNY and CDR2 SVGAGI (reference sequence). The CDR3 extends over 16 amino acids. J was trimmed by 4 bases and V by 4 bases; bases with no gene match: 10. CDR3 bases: TGTGCCAGCAGTTTGACGACTAGCGGAGGTGGAGAGACCCAGTACTTC. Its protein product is CASSLTTSGGGETQYF.

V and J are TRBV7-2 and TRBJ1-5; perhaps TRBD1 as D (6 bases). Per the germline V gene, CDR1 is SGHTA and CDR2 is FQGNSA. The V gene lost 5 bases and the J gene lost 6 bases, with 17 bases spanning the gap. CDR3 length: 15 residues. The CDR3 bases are TGTGCCAGCAGCACCGACGGGGGGCCAGGTCAGCCCCAGCATTTT. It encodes CASSTDGGPGQPQHF.

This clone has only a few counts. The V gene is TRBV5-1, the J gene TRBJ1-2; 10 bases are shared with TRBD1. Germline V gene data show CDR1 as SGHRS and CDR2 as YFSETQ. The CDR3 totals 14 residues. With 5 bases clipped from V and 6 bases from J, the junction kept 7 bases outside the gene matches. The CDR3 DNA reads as TGCGCCAGCAGTAGTCGGACAGGGGGGAATGGCTACACCTTC. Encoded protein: CASSSRTGGNGYTF.

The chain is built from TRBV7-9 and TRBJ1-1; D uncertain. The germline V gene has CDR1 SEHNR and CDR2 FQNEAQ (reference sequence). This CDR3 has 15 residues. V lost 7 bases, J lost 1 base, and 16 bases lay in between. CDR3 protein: CASTTEGTENTEAFF. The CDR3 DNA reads TGTGCCAGCACAACAGAAGGCACCGAGAACACTGAAGCTTTCTTT. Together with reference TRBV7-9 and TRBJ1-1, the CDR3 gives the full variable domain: DTGVSQNPRHKITKRGQNVTFRCDPISEHNRLYWYRQTLGQGPEFLTYFQNEAQLEKSRLLSDRFSAERPKGSFSTLEIQRTEQGDSAMYLCASTTEGTENTEAFFGQGTRLTVV.

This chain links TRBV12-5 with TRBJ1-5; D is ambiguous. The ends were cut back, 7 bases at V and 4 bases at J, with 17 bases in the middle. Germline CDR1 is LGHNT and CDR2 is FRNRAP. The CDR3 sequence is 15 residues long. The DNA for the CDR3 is TGTGCTAGTGCTCTAGACGGTAGAGGGAATCAGCCCCAGCATTTT. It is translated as CASALDGRGNQPQHF. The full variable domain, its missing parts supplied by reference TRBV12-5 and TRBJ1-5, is DARVTQTPRHKVTEMGQEVTMRCQPILGHNTVFWYRQTMMQGLELLAYFRNRAPLDDSGMPKDRFSAEMPDATLATLKIQPSEPRDSAVYFCASALDGRGNQPQHFGDGTRLSIL.

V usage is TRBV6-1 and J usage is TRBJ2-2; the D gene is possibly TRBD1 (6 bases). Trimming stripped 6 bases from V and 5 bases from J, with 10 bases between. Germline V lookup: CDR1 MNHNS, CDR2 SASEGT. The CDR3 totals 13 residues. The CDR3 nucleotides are TGTGCCAGCAGGCCGAGGGGGACCGGGGAGCTGTTTTTT. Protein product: CASRPRGTGELFF.

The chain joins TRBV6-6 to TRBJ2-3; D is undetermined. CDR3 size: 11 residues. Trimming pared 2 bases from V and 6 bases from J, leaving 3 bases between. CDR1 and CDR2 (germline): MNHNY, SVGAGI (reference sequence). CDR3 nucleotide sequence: TGTGCCAGCAGTTACCGGGATACGCAGTATTTT. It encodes CASSYRDTQYF.

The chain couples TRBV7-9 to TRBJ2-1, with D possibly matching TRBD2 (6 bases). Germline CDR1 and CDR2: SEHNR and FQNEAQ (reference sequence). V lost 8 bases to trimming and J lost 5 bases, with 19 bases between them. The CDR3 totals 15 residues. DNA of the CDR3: TGTGCCAGCCTCTATCTCGGAAGGGAGGACAATGAGCAGTTCTTC. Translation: CASLYLGREDNEQFF.

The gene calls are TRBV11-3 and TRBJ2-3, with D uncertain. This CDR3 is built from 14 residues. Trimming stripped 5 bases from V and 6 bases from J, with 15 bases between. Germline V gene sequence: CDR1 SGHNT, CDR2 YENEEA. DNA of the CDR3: TGTGCCAGCAGCCCGCTGGCCTCAGCGGATACGCAGTATTTT. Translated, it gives CASSPLASADTQYF.

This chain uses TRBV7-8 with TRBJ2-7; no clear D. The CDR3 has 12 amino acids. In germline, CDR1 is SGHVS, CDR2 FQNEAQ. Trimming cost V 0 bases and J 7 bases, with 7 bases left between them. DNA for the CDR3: TGTGCCAGCAGCTTAGCAGAGACTGAGCAGTACTTC. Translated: CASSLAETEQYF.

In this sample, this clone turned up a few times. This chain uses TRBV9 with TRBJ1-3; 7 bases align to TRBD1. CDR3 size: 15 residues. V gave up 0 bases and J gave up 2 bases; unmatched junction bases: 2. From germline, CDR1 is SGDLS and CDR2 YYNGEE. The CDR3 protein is CASSVEGTAGNTIYF. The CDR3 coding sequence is TGTGCCAGCAGCGTAGAGGGGACAGCTGGAAACACCATATATTTT. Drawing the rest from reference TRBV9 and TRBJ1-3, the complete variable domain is DSGVTQTPKHLITATGQRVTLRCSPRSGDLSVYWYQQSLDQGLQFLIQYYNGEERAKGNILERFSAQQFPDLHSELNLSSLELGDSALYFCASSVEGTAGNTIYFGEGSWLTVV.

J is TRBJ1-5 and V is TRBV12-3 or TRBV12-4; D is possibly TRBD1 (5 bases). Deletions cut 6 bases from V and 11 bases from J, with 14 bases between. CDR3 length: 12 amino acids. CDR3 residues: CASSGGPGAQHF. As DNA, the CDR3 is TGTGCCAGCAGCGGGGGACCGGGGGCCCAGCATTTT.

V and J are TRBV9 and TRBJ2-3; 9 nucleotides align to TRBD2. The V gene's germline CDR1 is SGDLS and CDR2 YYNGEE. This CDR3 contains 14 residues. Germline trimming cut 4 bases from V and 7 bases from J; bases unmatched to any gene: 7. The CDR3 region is CASSPREGPNTQYF. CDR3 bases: TGTGCCAGCAGCCCGCGGGAGGGCCCGAATACGCAGTATTTT.

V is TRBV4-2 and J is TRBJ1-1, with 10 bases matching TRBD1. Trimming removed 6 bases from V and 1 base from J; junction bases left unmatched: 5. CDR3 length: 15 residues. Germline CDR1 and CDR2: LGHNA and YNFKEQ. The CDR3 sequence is CASSLGTGANTEAFF. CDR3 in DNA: TGTGCCAGCAGTCTTGGGACAGGGGCGAACACTGAAGCTTTCTTT.

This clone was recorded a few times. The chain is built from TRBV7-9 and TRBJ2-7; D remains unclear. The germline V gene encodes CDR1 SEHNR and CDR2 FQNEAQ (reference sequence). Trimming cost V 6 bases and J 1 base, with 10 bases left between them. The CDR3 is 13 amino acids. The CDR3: CASSSRVSYEQYF. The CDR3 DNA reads TGTGCCAGCAGTTCCCGAGTTTCCTACGAGCAGTACTTC.

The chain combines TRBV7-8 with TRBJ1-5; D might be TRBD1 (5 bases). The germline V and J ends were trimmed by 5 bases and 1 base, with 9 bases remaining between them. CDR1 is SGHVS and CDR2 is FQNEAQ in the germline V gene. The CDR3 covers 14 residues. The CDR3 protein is CASSEQASNQPQHF. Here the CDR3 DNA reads TGTGCCAGCAGCGAACAGGCGAGCAATCAGCCCCAGCATTTT.

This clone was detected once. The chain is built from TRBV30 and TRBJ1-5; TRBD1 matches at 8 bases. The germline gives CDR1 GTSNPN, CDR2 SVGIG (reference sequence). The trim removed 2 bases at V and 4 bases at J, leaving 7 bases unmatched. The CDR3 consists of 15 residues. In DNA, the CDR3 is TGTGCCTGGAGTATAGGACAGGGAGGAAATCAGCCCCAGCATTTT. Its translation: CAWSIGQGGNQPQHF.

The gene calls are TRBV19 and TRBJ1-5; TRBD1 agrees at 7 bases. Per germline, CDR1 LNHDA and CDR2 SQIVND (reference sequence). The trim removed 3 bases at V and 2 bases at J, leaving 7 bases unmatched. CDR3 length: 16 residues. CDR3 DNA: TGTGCCAGTAGTATCCACAGGGGAATCGGCAATCAGCCCCAGCATTTT. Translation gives CASSIHRGIGNQPQHF.

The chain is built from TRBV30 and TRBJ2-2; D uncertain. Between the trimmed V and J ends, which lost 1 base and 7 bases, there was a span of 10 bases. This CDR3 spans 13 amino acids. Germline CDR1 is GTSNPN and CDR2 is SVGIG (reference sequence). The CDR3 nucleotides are TGTGCCTGGAGTGCATGGCAGAACGGGGAGCTGTTTTTT. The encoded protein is CAWSAWQNGELFF.

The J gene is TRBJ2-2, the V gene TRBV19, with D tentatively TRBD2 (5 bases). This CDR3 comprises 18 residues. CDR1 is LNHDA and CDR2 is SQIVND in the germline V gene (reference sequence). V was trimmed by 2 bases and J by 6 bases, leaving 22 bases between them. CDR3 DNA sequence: TGTGCCAGTAGTATAAGGCGGGCACGACAATCTGGTCCCGGGGAGCTGTTTTTT. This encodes CASSIRRARQSGPGELFF.

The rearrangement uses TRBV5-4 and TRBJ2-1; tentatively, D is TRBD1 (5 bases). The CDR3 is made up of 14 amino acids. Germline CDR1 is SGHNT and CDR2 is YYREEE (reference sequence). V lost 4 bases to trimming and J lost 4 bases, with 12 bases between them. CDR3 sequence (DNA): TGTGCCAGCAGCCCAGGGTGGGCTTACAATGAGCAGTTCTTC. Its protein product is CASSPGWAYNEQFF.

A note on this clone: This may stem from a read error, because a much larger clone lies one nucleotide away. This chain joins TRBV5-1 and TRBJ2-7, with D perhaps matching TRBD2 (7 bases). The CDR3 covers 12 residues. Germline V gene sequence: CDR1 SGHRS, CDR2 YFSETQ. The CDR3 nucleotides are TGCGCCAGCTGGGGGCGGGGCGGGAGACCAACCTTC. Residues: CASWGRGGRPTF.